The source of this T cell receptor beta chain is a study of post-analysis software for immune sequencing data. Study-level points and caveats: With TRBV5-6, TRBV5-1 and TRBV20-1 included, about five TRBV segments were more frequent in patients than in controls.

Points on this clonotype: Its antigen is not identified.

Libraries were made from TCR beta cDNA, and they carried unique molecular identifiers. Approximately 450,000 cDNA molecules were recovered from an input of 1 to 10 million T cells. TCRdb processed the PCR reads anew with MiXCR; each CDR3 protein has one entry. This table has hundreds of thousands of distinct CDR3 sequences, 55% to 60% appearing once. There are 14 residues in the CDR3. Germline loops: CDR1 SGHVS, CDR2 FQNEAQ. Deletions cut 2 bases from V and 8 bases from J, with 15 bases between. The clonotype originates from a girl under 10 years old with multiple sclerosis. The chain carries TRBV7-8 and TRBJ1-2; a weak D match, TRBD1 (6 bases). What was sequenced was blood. CDR3 bases: TGTGCCAGCAGCTTATATCGACAGGACCTCGGCTACACCTTC. This encodes CASSLYRQDLGYTF.